Below, 21 T cell receptor beta chains from the same sample are listed, as sequenced in a study of blood T cells in healthy people across ages. PCR was performed a second time for about 7 to 11 cycles using a sample-barcoded 5' primer and a J-beta primer mix. TCRdb used MiXCR to reprocess the 5' RACE reads, holding one entry per CDR3 protein. The data contain some 920,000 distinct CDR3 sequences, 51% of them singletons. The material sequenced was blood. The source is a woman aged 60-75 years in good health.

The table lists this clonotype with a few counts. The V gene is TRBV7-2, the J gene TRBJ2-1; 11 bases match TRBD2. CDR3 length: 14 residues. The V and J ends lost 1 base and 11 bases, in that order; junction bases with no gene match: 4. Per germline, CDR1 SGHTA and CDR2 FQGNSA. In DNA, the CDR3 is TGTGCCAGCAGCTTAGGGACTAGCGGGTTTCAGCAGTTCTTC. This sequence encodes CASSLGTSGFQQFF.

The CDR3 nucleotides are TGTGCCAGCAGCTTAGCGGCCGGGCGGGAGCGTGAGACCCAGTACTTC. This translates into CASSLAAGRERETQYF. V is TRBV7-9 and J is TRBJ2-5; 7 nucleotides match TRBD2. Germline V lookup: CDR1 SEHNR, CDR2 FQNEAQ (reference sequence). Unmatched junction bases numbered 9, after V lost 0 bases and J lost 5 bases. The CDR3 consists of 16 residues.

The chain employs TRBV7-3 and TRBJ2-7; D is undetermined. Per germline, CDR1 SGHTA and CDR2 FQGTGA. Trimming pared 10 bases from V and 0 bases from J, leaving 10 bases between. CDR3 length: 12 residues. The CDR3 loop reads CATPDDSYEQYF. Written as DNA, the CDR3 is TGTGCCACCCCGGACGACTCCTACGAGCAGTACTTC. Drawing the rest from reference TRBV7-3 and TRBJ2-7, the complete variable domain is GAGVSQTPSNKVTEKGKYVELRCDPISGHTALYWYRQSLGQGPEFLIYFQGTGAADDSGLPNDRFFAVRPEGSVSTLKIQRTERGDSAVYLCATPDDSYEQYFGPGTRLTVT.

In this sample, this clonotype turned up a few times. The chain recombines TRBV4-2 with TRBJ2-3; D may be TRBD1 or TRBD2 (7 bases each). The CDR3 length is 16 residues. Germline-derived CDR1 and CDR2 are LGHNA and YNFKEQ. Trimming shortened V by 4 bases and J by 4 bases, and 18 bases separated the two germline ends. As DNA, the CDR3 is TGTGCCAGCAGCCTCGACAGGGAGGGTTTTGCAGATACGCAGTATTTT. Its translation is CASSLDREGFADTQYF.

This clonotype was seen a handful of times. This chain joins TRBV30 and TRBJ2-5; a weak D match, TRBD1 (6 bases). Between the trimmed V and J ends, which lost 2 bases and 4 bases, there was a span of 11 bases. Germline-derived CDR1 and CDR2 are GTSNPN and SVGIG (reference sequence). The CDR3 is 13 residues long. The CDR3 nucleotides are TGTGCCTGGAGTACAGGGATAAGAGAGACCCAGTACTTC. Translation: CAWSTGIRETQYF.

The V call is TRBV5-6, the J call TRBJ1-5; a weak D match, TRBD1 (6 bases). This CDR3 has 14 residues. Germline V lookup: CDR1 SGHDT, CDR2 YYEEEE. V lost 4 bases and J lost 6, with 14 bases in between. CDR3 residues: CASSRRQGIQPQHF. CDR3 in DNA: TGTGCCAGCAGCCGCCGTCAGGGGATTCAGCCCCAGCATTTT.

This clonotype has just a few counts. V is TRBV3-1 and J is TRBJ2-3; no firm D call. This CDR3 has 15 residues. The germline V and J ends were trimmed by 6 bases and 0 bases, with 13 bases remaining between them. Germline-derived CDR1 and CDR2 are LGHDT and YNNKEL (reference sequence). The CDR3 bases are TGTGCCAGCAGTCCCGGACGGGTTAGCACAGATACGCAGTATTTT. Residues: CASSPGRVSTDTQYF.

A few counts support this clonotype. The chain links TRBV28 to TRBJ2-7; 11 bases agree with TRBD2. V lost 1 base, J lost 5 bases, and 4 bases stayed unmatched. Germline assignment: CDR1 MDHEN and CDR2 SYDVKM. The CDR3 has 15 residues. The CDR3 DNA sequence: TGTGCCAGCAGTTTATCTAGCGGGAGGCGCGACGAGCAGTACTTC. It specifies CASSLSSGRRDEQYF.

This chain connects TRBV30 to TRBJ2-7; perhaps TRBD1 as D (5 bases). V gave up 4 bases and J gave up 3 bases, with 22 bases separating them. Germline assignment: CDR1 GTSNPN and CDR2 SVGIG (reference sequence). The CDR3 contains 16 residues. The CDR3 DNA is TGTGCCTGGAAGGCTTGGGGCAGGGATCTCTTCTACGAGCAGTACTTC. Translating gives CAWKAWGRDLFYEQYF.

The J gene is TRBJ2-5, the V gene TRBV25-1, with D tentatively TRBD2 (6 bases). Germline V CDR1 and CDR2: MGHDK, SYGVNS. V lost 3 bases and J 4 bases, leaving 12 bases between the germline ends. The CDR3 length is 14 residues. The chain's CDR3 is CASSEEGPPETQYF. CDR3 in DNA: TGTGCCAGCAGTGAGGAGGGACCCCCAGAGACCCAGTACTTC.

Comments on this clonotype: It may be a read error: a sequence one base away is much more abundant. The chain combines TRBV12-3 or TRBV12-4 with TRBJ2-7; 7 bases are a match to TRBD1. The CDR3 has 15 amino acids. V shed 6 bases, J shed 7 bases, and the junction held 15 bases outside the gene matches. CDR3 bases: TGTGCCAGCAGAAAACCGGGACAGAGGGCCTCAGAGCAGTACTTC. Translation: CASRKPGQRASEQYF.

This clonotype has a handful of counts. This chain uses TRBV15 with TRBJ2-7; TRBD1 agrees at 9 bases. Trimming removed 2 bases from V and 7 bases from J; junction bases left unmatched: 9. CDR3 length equals 15 residues. Germline assignment: CDR1 LNHNV and CDR2 YYDKDF (reference sequence). For the CDR3, the DNA is TGTGCCACCAGCAGACCCGGGACAGGGTCTCGGGAGCAGTACTTC. It yields the protein CATSRPGTGSREQYF. Supplemented by reference TRBV15 and TRBJ2-7, the full variable domain reads DAMVIQNPRYQVTQFGKPVTLSCSQTLNHNVMYWYQQKSSQAPKLLFHYYDKDFNNEADTPDNFQSRRPNTSFCFLDIRSPGLGDTAMYLCATSRPGTGSREQYFGPGTRLTVT.

J is TRBJ2-1 and V is TRBV12-3 or TRBV12-4; either TRBD1 or TRBD2 may supply D (6 bases each). The CDR3 extends over 13 amino acids. Trimming left V 3 bases short and J 7 bases short, with 10 bases between. The CDR3 spells CASSFRRGNEQFF. The CDR3, as DNA: TGTGCCAGCAGTTTCCGGAGGGGGAATGAGCAGTTCTTC.

The chain is built from TRBV28 and TRBJ2-7, with 7 bases fitting TRBD1. There are 15 residues in the CDR3. Germline V CDR1 and CDR2: MDHEN, SYDVKM. Trimming at V came to 6 bases and at J to 3 bases, leaving 11 bases not matched to a gene. The CDR3 sequence is CASRPPGDRGYEQYF. CDR3 DNA sequence: TGTGCCAGCAGGCCACCCGGGGACAGAGGCTACGAGCAGTACTTC. The full variable domain, completed using reference TRBV28 and TRBJ2-7, is DVKVTQSSRYLVKRTGEKVFLECVQDMDHENMFWYRQDPGLGLRLIYFSYDVKMKEKGDIPEGYSVSREKKERFSLILESASTNQTSMYLCASRPPGDRGYEQYFGPGTRLTVT.

With respect to this clonotype: A read error may account for a junction end that differs from germline. V gene TRBV11-2 combines with J gene TRBJ2-6; TRBD2 might be the D (6 bases). CDR1 is SGHAT, CDR2 FQNNGV, per germline. The CDR3 has 16 amino acids. The CDR3, as DNA: TGTGCCAGCAGCAGGGCCACATCGACTAGGGCCAGCGTCCTGACTTTC. Its translation: CASSRATSTRASVLTF.

The CDR3 reads CASSEPYGAAKNIQYF. CDR3 DNA: TGTGCCAGCAGTGAACCTTACGGGGCCGCCAAAAACATTCAGTACTTC. The chain joins TRBV2 to TRBJ2-4, with D perhaps matching TRBD1 or TRBD2 (5 bases each). Between the trimmed V and J ends, which lost 2 bases and 1 base, there was a span of 12 bases. CDR1 is SNHLY and CDR2 is FYNNEI in the germline V gene. The CDR3 is 16 amino acids.

The chain has TRBV6-5 and TRBJ1-6; D remains unclear. Germline CDR1 is MNHEY and CDR2 is SVGAGI. The CDR3 sequence is 13 residues long. V was shortened by 2 bases and J by 13 bases, with 12 bases between the two germline ends. The CDR3 coding sequence is TGTGCCAGCAGTTACGCAGACAAAGGGCCCCTCCACTTT. It encodes CASSYADKGPLHF.

This clonotype has only a few counts. The V and J genes are TRBV7-9 and TRBJ2-7; D unclear. This CDR3 spans 13 amino acids. CDR1 is SEHNR and CDR2 is FQNEAQ in the germline V gene (reference sequence). V was clipped by 5 bases and J by 3 bases, with 11 bases between them. The CDR3 is CASSPEVYYEQYF. CDR3 bases: TGTGCCAGCAGCCCCGAGGTTTACTACGAGCAGTACTTC.

The gene calls are TRBV20-1 and TRBJ2-5; 7 bases match TRBD1. The junction had 6 bases not matched to a gene; V was cut back by 3 bases and J by 5 bases. Germline CDR1 is DFQATT and CDR2 is SNEGSKA (reference sequence). The CDR3 has 13 residues. CDR3 sequence (DNA): TGCAGTGCTAGGACAGGGAATATGGAGACCCAGTACTTC. The encoded protein is CSARTGNMETQYF.

The V gene is TRBV7-8, the J gene TRBJ2-1; the match to TRBD2 covers 12 bases. Germline V gene data show CDR1 as SGHVS and CDR2 as FQNEAQ. The trim removed 5 bases at V and 9 bases at J, leaving 11 bases unmatched. The CDR3 length is 16 residues. The CDR3 sequence is CASSTRLAGVFLEQFF. DNA for the CDR3: TGTGCCAGCAGCACACGACTAGCGGGAGTTTTCCTTGAGCAGTTCTTC.

The chain employs TRBV29-1 and TRBJ1-4; 8 bases fit TRBD1. CDR3 length: 13 residues. V lost 3 bases, J lost 7 bases, and 4 bases stayed unmatched. CDR1 is SQVTM, CDR2 ANQGSEA, per germline. CDR3 loop: CSVDAGGSEKLFF. The CDR3 nucleotides read TGCAGCGTTGATGCAGGGGGCAGTGAAAAACTGTTTTTT.